This T cell receptor (beta chain) appears in the sequencing data of a study of T cells in Graves' hyperthyroidism and ophthalmopathy. General study results and limits: Blood also contained most expanded thyroid clonotypes above 0.001.

This clonotype occurred many times. The antigen remains undetermined. This CDR3 has 12 residues. CDR1 SEHNR and CDR2 FQNEAQ come from the germline V gene (reference sequence). Trimming stripped 6 bases from V and 4 bases from J, with 9 bases between. Amplified regions were TCR beta CDR3 sequences from RNA transcripts. HTBI primers were used for first-round RT-PCR of the TCR CDR3. TCRdb used MiXCR to reprocess the multiplex PCR reads, holding one entry per CDR3 protein. The sample shows about 600,000 distinct CDR3 sequences, about 14% of them seen only once. In the ophthalmopathy cohort, Clinical Activity Score was at least 3, NOSPECS grade at least 4, and duration under 3 months.

The sample comprised blood. The gene calls are TRBV7-9 and TRBJ2-5, with D perhaps matching TRBD1 or TRBD2 (5 bases each). The clonotype comes from a woman under 30 with Graves' ophthalmopathy. The CDR3 is CASRGVRETQYF. CDR3 in DNA: TGTGCCAGCAGGGGGGTTAGAGAGACCCAGTACTTC.